The present entry profiles one T cell receptor beta chain with its context. Its specificity is unknown. The source of the sample is a study of shared clonotypes between healthy human individuals. Findings and caveats of the study: In general, naive subsets displayed greater estimated richness than memory subsets did. Represented genetic and exposure-history diversity was restricted by having few donors. About 5% of naive CD4 clonotypes were shared across a few donors.

Trimming pared 6 bases from V and 4 bases from J, leaving 9 bases between. CDR3 length: 13 amino acids. CDR1 and CDR2 (germline): SGHAT, FQNNGV. Naive CD8 cells lacked CD45RO, underwent positive selection for CCR7 and left out terminally differentiated effector memory CD45RA+ cells. The table came from immunoSEQ multiplex PCR; TCRdb's copy has only in-frame clones and leaves some out. Of millions of clones in the sample, just under 95% are singletons; the top ten hold about 1.1%. The sequence was collected from a man aged 18 to 35 in good health. The sample was naive CD8+ T cells sorted from blood. This rearrangement joins TRBV11-2 to TRBJ2-2; maybe TRBD2 (6 bases). CDR3: CASSRGGTGELFF. CDR3 DNA sequence: TGTGCCAGCAGTCGGGGAGGCACCGGGGAGCTGTTTTTT. The full variable domain, its missing parts supplied by reference TRBV11-2 and TRBJ2-2, is EAGVAQSPRYKIIEKRQSVAFWCNPISGHATLYWYQQILGQGPKLLIQFQNNGVVDDSQLPKDRFSAERLKGVDSTLKIQPAKLEDSAVYLCASSRGGTGELFFGEGSRLTVL.